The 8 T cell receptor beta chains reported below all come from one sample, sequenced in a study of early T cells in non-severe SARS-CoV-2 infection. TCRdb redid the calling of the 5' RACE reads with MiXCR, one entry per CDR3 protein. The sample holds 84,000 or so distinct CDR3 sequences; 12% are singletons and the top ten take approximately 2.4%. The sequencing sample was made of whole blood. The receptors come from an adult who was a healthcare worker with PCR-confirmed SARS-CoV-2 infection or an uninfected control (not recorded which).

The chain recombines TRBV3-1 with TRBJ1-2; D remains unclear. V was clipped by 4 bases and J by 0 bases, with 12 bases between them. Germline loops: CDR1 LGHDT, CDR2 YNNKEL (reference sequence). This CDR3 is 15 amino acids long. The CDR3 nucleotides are TGTGCCAGCAGCCGGAAGGACGGAGCTAACTATGGCTACACCTTC. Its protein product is CASSRKDGANYGYTF. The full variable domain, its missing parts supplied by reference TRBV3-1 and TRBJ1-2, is DTAVSQTPKYLVTQMGNDKSIKCEQNLGHDTMYWYKQDSKKFLKIMFSYNNKELIINETVPNRFSPKSPDKAHLNLHINSLELGDSAVYFCASSRKDGANYGYTFGSGTRLTVV.

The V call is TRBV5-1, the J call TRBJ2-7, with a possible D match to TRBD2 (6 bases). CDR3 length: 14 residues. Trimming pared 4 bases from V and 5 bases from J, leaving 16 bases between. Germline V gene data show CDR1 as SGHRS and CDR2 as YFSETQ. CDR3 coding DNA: TGCGCCAGCAGCCTAAGTGCGGGAAGGGACGAGCAGTACTTC. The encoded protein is CASSLSAGRDEQYF.

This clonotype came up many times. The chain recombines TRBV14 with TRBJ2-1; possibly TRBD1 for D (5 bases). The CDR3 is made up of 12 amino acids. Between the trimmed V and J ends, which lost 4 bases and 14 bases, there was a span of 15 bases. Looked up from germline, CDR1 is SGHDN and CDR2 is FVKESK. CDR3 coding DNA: TGTGCCAGCAGCCCAGGGCAATTGTGGGAGTTCTTC. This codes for CASSPGQLWEFF.

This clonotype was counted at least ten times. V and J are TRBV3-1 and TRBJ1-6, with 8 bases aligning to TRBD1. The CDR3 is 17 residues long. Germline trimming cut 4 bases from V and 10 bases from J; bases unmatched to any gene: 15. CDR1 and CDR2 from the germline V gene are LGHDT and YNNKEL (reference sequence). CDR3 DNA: TGTGCCAGCAGCCTTCGCGTCGAAGGACAGGGTCGGTCACCCCTCCACTTT. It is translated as CASSLRVEGQGRSPLHF. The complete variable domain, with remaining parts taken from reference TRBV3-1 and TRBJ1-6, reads DTAVSQTPKYLVTQMGNDKSIKCEQNLGHDTMYWYKQDSKKFLKIMFSYNNKELIINETVPNRFSPKSPDKAHLNLHINSLELGDSAVYFCASSLRVEGQGRSPLHFGNGTRLTVT.

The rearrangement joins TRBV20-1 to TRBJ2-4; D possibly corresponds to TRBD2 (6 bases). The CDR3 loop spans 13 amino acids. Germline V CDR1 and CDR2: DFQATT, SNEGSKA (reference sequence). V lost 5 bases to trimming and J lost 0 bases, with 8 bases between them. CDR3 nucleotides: TGCAGTGCTCCGGGACTAGCCAAAAACATTCAGTACTTC. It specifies CSAPGLAKNIQYF.

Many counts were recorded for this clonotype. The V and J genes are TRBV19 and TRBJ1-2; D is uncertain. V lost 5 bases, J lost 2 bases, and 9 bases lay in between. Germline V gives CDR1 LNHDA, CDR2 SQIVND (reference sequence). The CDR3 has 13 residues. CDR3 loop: CASSAVSNYGYTF. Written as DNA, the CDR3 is TGTGCCAGTAGTGCCGTTTCCAACTATGGCTACACCTTC.

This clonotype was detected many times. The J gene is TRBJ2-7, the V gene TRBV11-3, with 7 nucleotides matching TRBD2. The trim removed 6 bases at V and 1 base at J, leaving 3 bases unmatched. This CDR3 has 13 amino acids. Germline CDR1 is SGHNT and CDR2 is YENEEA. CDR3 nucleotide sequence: TGTGCCAGCAGGCGAGCGGGGTCCTACGAGCAGTACTTC. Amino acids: CASRRAGSYEQYF.

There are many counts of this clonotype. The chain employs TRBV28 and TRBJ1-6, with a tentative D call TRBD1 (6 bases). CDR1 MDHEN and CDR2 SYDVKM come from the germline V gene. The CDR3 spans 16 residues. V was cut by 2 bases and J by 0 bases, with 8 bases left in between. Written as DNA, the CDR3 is TGTGCCAGCAGTTTACAGGGGAGCTCCTATAATTCACCCCTCCACTTT. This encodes CASSLQGSSYNSPLHF.